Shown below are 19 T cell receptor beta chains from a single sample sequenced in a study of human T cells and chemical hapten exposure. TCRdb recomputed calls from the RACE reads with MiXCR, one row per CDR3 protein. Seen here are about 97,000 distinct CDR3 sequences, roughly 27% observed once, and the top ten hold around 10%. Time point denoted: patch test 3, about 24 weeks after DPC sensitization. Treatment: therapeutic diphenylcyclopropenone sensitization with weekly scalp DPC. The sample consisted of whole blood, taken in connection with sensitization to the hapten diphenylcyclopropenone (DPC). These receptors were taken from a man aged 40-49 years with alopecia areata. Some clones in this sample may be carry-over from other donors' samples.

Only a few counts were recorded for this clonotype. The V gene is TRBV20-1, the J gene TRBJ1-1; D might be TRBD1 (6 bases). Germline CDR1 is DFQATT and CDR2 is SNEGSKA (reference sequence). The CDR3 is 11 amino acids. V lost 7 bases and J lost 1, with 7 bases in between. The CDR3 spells CSVDRNTEAFF. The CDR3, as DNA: TGCAGTGTGGACAGGAACACTGAAGCTTTCTTT.

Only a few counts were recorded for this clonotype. CDR3 loop: CASSAVAGSVGELFF. The DNA for the CDR3 is TGTGCCAGCAGCGCGGTTGCGGGAAGTGTGGGGGAGCTGTTTTTT. The chain carries TRBV5-8 and TRBJ2-2; D possibly corresponds to TRBD2 (6 bases). The V end lost 4 bases, the J end lost 8 bases, and 18 bases lay between the germline ends. CDR3 length equals 15 residues. Germline CDR1 SGHTS, CDR2 YDEGEE.

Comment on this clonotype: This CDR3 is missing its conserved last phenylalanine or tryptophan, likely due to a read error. In nucleotides, the CDR3 is TGTGCCAGCAGCTTGGAGCGGCAAGTTAATTCACCCCTCCACCTT. Translated, it gives CASSLERQVNSPLHL. The V call is TRBV7-9, the J call TRBJ1-6; D is unclear. This CDR3 region has 15 residues. Germline CDR1 is SEHNR and CDR2 is FQNEAQ (reference sequence). The V end lost 3 bases, the J end lost 6 bases, and 12 bases lay between the germline ends.

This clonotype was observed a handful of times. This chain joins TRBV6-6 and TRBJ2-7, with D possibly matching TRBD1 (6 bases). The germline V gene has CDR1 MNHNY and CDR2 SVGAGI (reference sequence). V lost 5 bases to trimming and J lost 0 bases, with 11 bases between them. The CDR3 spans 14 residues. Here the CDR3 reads CASSQGPTSYEQYF. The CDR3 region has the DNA TGTGCCAGCAGTCAGGGGCCTACCTCCTACGAGCAGTACTTC.

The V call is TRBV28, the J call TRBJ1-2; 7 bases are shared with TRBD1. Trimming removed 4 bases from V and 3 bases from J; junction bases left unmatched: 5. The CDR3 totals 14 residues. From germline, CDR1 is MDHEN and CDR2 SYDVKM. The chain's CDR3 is CASSSRDRYYGYTF. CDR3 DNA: TGTGCCAGCAGTTCAAGGGACAGATACTATGGCTACACCTTC.

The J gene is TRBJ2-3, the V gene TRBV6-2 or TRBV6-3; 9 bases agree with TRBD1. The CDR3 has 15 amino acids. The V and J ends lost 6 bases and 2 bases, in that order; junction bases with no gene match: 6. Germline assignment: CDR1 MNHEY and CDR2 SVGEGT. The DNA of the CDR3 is TGTGCCAGCAGGCAGGACAGGGGCTTCACAGATACGCAGTATTTT. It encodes CASRQDRGFTDTQYF.

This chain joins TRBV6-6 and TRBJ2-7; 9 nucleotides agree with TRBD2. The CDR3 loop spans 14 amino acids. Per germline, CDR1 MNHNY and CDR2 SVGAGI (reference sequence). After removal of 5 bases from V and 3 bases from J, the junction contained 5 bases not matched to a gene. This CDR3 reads CASSPSGTIYEQYF. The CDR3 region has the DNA TGTGCCAGCAGTCCTAGCGGGACCATCTACGAGCAGTACTTC.

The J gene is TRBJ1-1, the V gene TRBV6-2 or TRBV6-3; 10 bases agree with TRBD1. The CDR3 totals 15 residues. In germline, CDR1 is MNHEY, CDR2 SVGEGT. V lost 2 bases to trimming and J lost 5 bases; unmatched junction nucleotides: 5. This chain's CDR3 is CASSYLRTGGTEAFF. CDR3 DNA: TGTGCCAGCAGTTACCTCCGGACAGGGGGGACTGAAGCTTTCTTT.

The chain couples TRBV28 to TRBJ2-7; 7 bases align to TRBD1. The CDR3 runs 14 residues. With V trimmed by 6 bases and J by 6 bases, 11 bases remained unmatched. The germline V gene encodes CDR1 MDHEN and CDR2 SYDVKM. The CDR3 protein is CASSRYRGRAEQYF. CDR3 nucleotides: TGTGCCAGCAGCCGTTACAGGGGTCGCGCCGAGCAGTACTTC.

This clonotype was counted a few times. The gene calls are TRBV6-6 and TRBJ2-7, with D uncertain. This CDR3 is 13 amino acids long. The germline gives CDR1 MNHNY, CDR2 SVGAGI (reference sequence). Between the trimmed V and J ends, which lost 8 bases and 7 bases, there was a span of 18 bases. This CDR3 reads CASGRQNRREQYF. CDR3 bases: TGTGCCAGCGGACGGCAGAATCGTCGGGAGCAGTACTTC.

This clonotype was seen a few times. CDR3 nucleotide sequence: TGCAGTGCCGGCGGACTAGCGGGACGAGATACGCAGTATTTT. Translating gives CSAGGLAGRDTQYF. This sequence joins TRBV20-1 and TRBJ2-3; 12 nucleotides agree with TRBD2. The ends lost 6 bases at V and 5 bases at J; junction bases unmatched: 6. Looked up from germline, CDR1 is DFQATT and CDR2 is SNEGSKA (reference sequence). The CDR3 has 14 residues.

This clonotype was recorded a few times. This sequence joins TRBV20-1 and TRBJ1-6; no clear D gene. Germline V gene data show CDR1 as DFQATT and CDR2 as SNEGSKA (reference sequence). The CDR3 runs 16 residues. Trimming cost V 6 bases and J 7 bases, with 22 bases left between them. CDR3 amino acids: CSAERITEGRNSPLHF. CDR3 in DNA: TGCAGTGCAGAGAGGATAACAGAGGGAAGAAATTCACCCCTCCACTTT.

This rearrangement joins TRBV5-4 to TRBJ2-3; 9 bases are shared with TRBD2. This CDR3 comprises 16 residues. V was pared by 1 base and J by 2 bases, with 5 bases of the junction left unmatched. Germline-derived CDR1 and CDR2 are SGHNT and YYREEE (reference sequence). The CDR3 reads CASSLWIAGATDTQYF. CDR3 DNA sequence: TGTGCCAGCAGCTTGTGGATAGCGGGAGCCACAGATACGCAGTATTTT.

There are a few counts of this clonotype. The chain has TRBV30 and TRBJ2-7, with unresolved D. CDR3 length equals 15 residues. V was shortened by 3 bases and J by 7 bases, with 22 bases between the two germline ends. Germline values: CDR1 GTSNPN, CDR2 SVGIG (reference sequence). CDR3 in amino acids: CAWSPARRRSGEQYF. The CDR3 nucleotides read TGTGCCTGGAGCCCCGCCCGGCGACGTTCTGGAGAGCAGTACTTC.

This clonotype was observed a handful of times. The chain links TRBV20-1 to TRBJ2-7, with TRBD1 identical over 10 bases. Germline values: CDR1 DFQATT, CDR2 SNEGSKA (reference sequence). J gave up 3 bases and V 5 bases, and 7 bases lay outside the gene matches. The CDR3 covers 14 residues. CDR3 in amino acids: CSALDRGRDYEQYF. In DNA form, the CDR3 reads TGCAGTGCTTTAGACAGGGGGCGCGACTACGAGCAGTACTTC.

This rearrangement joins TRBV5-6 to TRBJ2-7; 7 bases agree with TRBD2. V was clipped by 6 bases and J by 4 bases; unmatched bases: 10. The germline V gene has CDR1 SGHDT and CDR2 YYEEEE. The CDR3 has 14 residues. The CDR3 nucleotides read TGTGCCAGCAATCCGGGGGTCGGGAGGTACGAGCAGTACTTC. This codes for CASNPGVGRYEQYF.

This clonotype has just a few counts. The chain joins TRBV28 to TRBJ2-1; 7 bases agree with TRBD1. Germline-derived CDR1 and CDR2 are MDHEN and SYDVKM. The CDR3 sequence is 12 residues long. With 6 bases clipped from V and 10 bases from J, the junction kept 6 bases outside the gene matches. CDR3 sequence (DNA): TGTGCCAGCAGACCTGACAGGGTAGAGCAGTTCTTC. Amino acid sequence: CASRPDRVEQFF.

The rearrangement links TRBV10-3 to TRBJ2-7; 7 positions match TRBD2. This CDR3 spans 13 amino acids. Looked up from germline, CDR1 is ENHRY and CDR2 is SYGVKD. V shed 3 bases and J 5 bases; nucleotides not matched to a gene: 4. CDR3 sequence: CAISEIRGDEQYF. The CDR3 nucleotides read TGTGCCATCAGTGAAATCCGGGGGGACGAGCAGTACTTC.

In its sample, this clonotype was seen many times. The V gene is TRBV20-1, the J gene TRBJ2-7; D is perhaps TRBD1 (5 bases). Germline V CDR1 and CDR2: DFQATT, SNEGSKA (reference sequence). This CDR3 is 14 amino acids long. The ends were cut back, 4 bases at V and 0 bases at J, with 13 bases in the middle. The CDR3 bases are TGCAGTGCTATGGGGCGGAAGGACTCCTACGAGCAGTACTTC. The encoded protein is CSAMGRKDSYEQYF.